One and the same sample provided the 22 T cell receptor beta chains below, sequenced in a study of T cell responses to AZD1222 COVID-19 vaccine. TCRdb's table, derived via immunoSEQ multiplex PCR, lists solely in-frame clones and lacks some. The table lists about 60,000 clones, approximately 85% of them singletons. Material: peripheral blood, obtained on day 0 of MenACWY control vaccination. These receptors all come from an adult in good health.

This clone appeared once. Germline is not matched at one junction end, which may reflect a read error. J is TRBJ2-7 and V is TRBV7-4; D is ambiguous. The length of the CDR3 is 9 residues. In germline, CDR1 is SGHVT, CDR2 SQSDAQ. CDR3 coding DNA: TGTGCCAGCAGCTTAGTGTCTCCCTTC. The encoded protein is CASSLVSPF.

This clone was detected once. V and J are TRBV28 and TRBJ2-1, with 7 bases identical to TRBD2. J lost 9 bases, V lost 2 bases, and 13 bases had no gene match. The CDR3 is 16 residues long. From germline, CDR1 is MDHEN and CDR2 SYDVKM. CDR3 in amino acids: CASSLGGLAADGEQFF. The DNA of the CDR3 is TGTGCCAGCAGTTTAGGAGGGCTAGCGGCTGATGGTGAGCAGTTCTTC.

The rearrangement joins TRBV13 to TRBJ2-7; 12 bases line up with TRBD2. The junction had 11 bases not matched to a gene; V was cut back by 3 bases and J by 2 bases. CDR1 and CDR2 (germline): PRHDT, FYEKMQ (reference sequence). There are 18 residues in the CDR3. DNA for the CDR3: TGTGCCAGCAGCTTCGGGACTAGCGGGTGGACAGGCACCTACGAGCAGTACTTC. This sequence encodes CASSFGTSGWTGTYEQYF.

The chain is built from TRBV11-1 and TRBJ2-3, with 8 bases identical to TRBD1. V gave up 6 bases and J gave up 2 bases; unmatched junction bases: 10. The germline CDR1 and CDR2 sequences are SGHAT and FQDESV (reference sequence). This CDR3 comprises 16 residues. The CDR3, as DNA: TGTGCCAGCAGTTATCGGGACAGGAGACCCACAGATACGCAGTATTTT. Translated, it gives CASSYRDRRPTDTQYF.

The chain employs TRBV18 and TRBJ1-6; D is possibly TRBD1 (6 bases). From germline, CDR1 is KGHSH and CDR2 LQKENI. The CDR3 is made up of 16 amino acids. Between the trimmed V and J ends, which lost 8 bases and 0 bases, there was a span of 14 bases. DNA for the CDR3: TGTGCCAGCAACAGGGTAACGAGCTCCTATAATTCACCCCTCCACTTT. Translating it yields CASNRVTSSYNSPLHF. Variable domain in full (rest from reference TRBV18 and TRBJ1-6): NAGVMQNPRHLVRRRGQEARLRCSPMKGHSHVYWYRQLPEEGLKFMVYLQKENIIDESGMPKERFSAEFPKEGPSILRIQQVVRGDSAAYFCASNRVTSSYNSPLHFGNGTRLTVT.

The V gene is TRBV28, the J gene TRBJ1-6; TRBD1 is a possible D gene (6 bases). There are 15 residues in the CDR3. Trimming took 2 bases from V and 3 from J, leaving 8 bases between them. Germline loops: CDR1 MDHEN, CDR2 SYDVKM. The CDR3: CASSLRRGYNSPLHF. DNA for the CDR3: TGTGCCAGCAGTTTACGCAGGGGCTATAATTCACCCCTCCACTTT.

CDR3 nucleotide sequence: TGTGCCAGCAGTGAGTCTAGCCCTCAAGGGCCCCAGCATTTT. This gives the protein CASSESSPQGPQHF. The rearrangement links TRBV2 to TRBJ1-5; no reliable D call. CDR3 length: 14 amino acids. Deletions cut 3 bases from V and 9 bases from J, with 15 bases between. CDR1 and CDR2 from the germline V gene are SNHLY and FYNNEI.

The table lists this clone with a few counts. This chain connects TRBV19 to TRBJ2-7, with D hard to call. Germline assignment: CDR1 LNHDA and CDR2 SQIVND (reference sequence). V was clipped by 1 base and J by 1 base, with 11 bases between them. This CDR3 comprises 15 residues. This CDR3 is CASSIGSGGSYEQYF. The CDR3 nucleotides are TGTGCCAGTAGTATAGGAAGTGGCGGTTCCTACGAGCAGTACTTC.

This chain connects TRBV6-1 to TRBJ1-6; D unclear. V gave up 1 base and J gave up 9 bases, with 10 bases separating them. The germline CDR1 and CDR2 sequences are MNHNS and SASEGT. The CDR3 spans 14 residues. The CDR3 DNA reads as TGTGCCAGCAGTGAAGTAGGACGGACTTCACCCCTCCACTTT. Translated: CASSEVGRTSPLHF.

The chain combines TRBV28 with TRBJ1-1; possibly TRBD1 for D (6 bases). The germline V and J ends were trimmed by 2 bases and 3 bases, with 13 bases remaining between them. The CDR3 consists of 15 residues. Germline V gene lookup returns CDR1 MDHEN and CDR2 SYDVKM. For the CDR3, the DNA is TGTGCCAGCAGTTTACTGGACAGACGCGACACTGAAGCTTTCTTT. It codes for CASSLLDRRDTEAFF.

The gene calls are TRBV5-1 and TRBJ2-5; 11 bases line up with TRBD2. The CDR3 consists of 16 residues. Germline CDR1 reads SGHRS; CDR2 reads YFSETQ. J gave up 1 base and V 0 bases, and 2 bases lay outside the gene matches. The CDR3 DNA is TGCGCCAGCAGCTTGGCGGGGACTAGCGGCCAAGAGACCCAGTACTTC. Its protein is CASSLAGTSGQETQYF.

This clone showed up just a few times. The chain joins TRBV4-1 to TRBJ1-1; a weak D match, TRBD1 (6 bases). Trimming took off 2 bases at V and 3 bases at J, with 16 bases between the two ends. CDR1 is MGHRA and CDR2 is YSYEKL in the germline V gene. This CDR3 spans 16 amino acids. For the CDR3, the DNA is TGCGCCAGCAGCCAACCCCTAAGAGGACAGCACACTGAAGCTTTCTTT. It is translated as CASSQPLRGQHTEAFF.

V is TRBV5-6 and J is TRBJ1-5, with D possibly being TRBD1 (5 bases). The germline V gene has CDR1 SGHDT and CDR2 YYEEEE. This CDR3 spans 15 amino acids. Trimming left V 1 base short and J 6 bases short, with 14 bases between. The CDR3 DNA reads as TGTGCCAGCAGCTTGTATTCGGCAGGGAGTCAGCCCCAGCATTTT. Amino acids: CASSLYSAGSQPQHF.

The V gene is TRBV28, the J gene TRBJ2-4; no reliable D call. This CDR3 has 18 residues. CDR1 MDHEN and CDR2 SYDVKM come from the germline V gene. V lost 3 bases, J lost 0 bases, and 18 bases lay in between. The DNA for the CDR3 is TGTGCCAGCAGTTTCCCCGGCGAGCCCAAGATAGCCAAAAACATTCAGTACTTC. Translation: CASSFPGEPKIAKNIQYF.

The chain has TRBV30 and TRBJ2-2; D call uncertain. Trimming pared 5 bases from V and 2 bases from J, leaving 12 bases between. Germline lookup yields CDR1 GTSNPN and CDR2 SVGIG (reference sequence). The CDR3 is made up of 14 amino acids. CDR3 region: CAWSGSTNTGELFF. CDR3 nucleotides: TGTGCCTGGTCTGGGTCTACTAACACCGGGGAGCTGTTTTTT.

V usage is TRBV11-2 and J usage is TRBJ1-5; D might be TRBD1 (5 bases). The CDR3 loop spans 15 amino acids. The V gene's germline CDR1 is SGHAT and CDR2 FQNNGV. Trimming removed 3 bases at V and 5 bases at J, with 14 bases between. Here the CDR3 DNA reads TGTGCCAGCAGCTTGGGGCACCTCGGAGATCAGCCCCAGCATTTT. It is translated as CASSLGHLGDQPQHF. Using reference TRBV11-2 and TRBJ1-5 for the parts outside the CDR3, the full variable domain is EAGVAQSPRYKIIEKRQSVAFWCNPISGHATLYWYQQILGQGPKLLIQFQNNGVVDDSQLPKDRFSAERLKGVDSTLKIQPAKLEDSAVYLCASSLGHLGDQPQHFGDGTRLSIL.

V is TRBV15 and J is TRBJ1-5; D ambiguous. With 0 bases removed from V and 1 base from J, the gap between germline ends came to 13 bases. Germline values: CDR1 LNHNV, CDR2 YYDKDF (reference sequence). CDR3 length equals 17 residues. The CDR3 loop reads CATSRDKRKDSNQPQHF. In DNA, the CDR3 is TGTGCCACCAGCAGAGATAAACGGAAGGACAGCAATCAGCCCCAGCATTTT.

The table lists this clone with a count of one. The chain joins TRBV19 to TRBJ1-3; D is unresolved. The CDR3 consists of 17 residues. V lost 3 bases and J 0 bases, leaving 15 bases between the germline ends. The germline CDR1 and CDR2 sequences are LNHDA and SQIVND (reference sequence). The CDR3 here is CASSIGHSMLSGNTIYF. The CDR3 region has the DNA TGTGCCAGTAGTATCGGGCATTCTATGCTCTCTGGAAACACCATATATTTT.

The CDR3 loop reads CASRLSTGASSGANVLTF. CDR3 nucleotide sequence: TGTGCCAGCAGGCTCTCGACGGGGGCCAGCTCTGGGGCCAACGTCCTGACTTTC. The chain has TRBV5-4 and TRBJ2-6; D assignment may be TRBD1 or TRBD2 (6 bases each). V was shortened by 5 bases and J by 0 bases, with 18 bases between the two germline ends. Germline V CDR1 and CDR2: SGHNT, YYREEE (reference sequence). The CDR3 covers 18 residues.

V gene TRBV19 combines with J gene TRBJ2-3; 7 bases are shared with TRBD2. Germline assignment: CDR1 LNHDA and CDR2 SQIVND (reference sequence). CDR3 length: 18 amino acids. V was clipped by 1 base and J by 1 base; unmatched bases: 11. The CDR3: CASSIVAGTSVRTDTQYF. CDR3 DNA sequence: TGTGCCAGTAGTATAGTTGCGGGAACTAGCGTCCGCACAGATACGCAGTATTTT.

The sample holds one count of this clone. This chain links TRBV5-4 with TRBJ1-2; 7 nucleotides match TRBD1. Germline CDR1 reads SGHNT; CDR2 reads YYREEE (reference sequence). The CDR3 consists of 16 residues. The V segment lost 1 base and the J segment 8 bases; nucleotides outside the gene matches: 14. Written as DNA, the CDR3 is TGTGCCAGCAGCTTGTCAGGGGGTGGTATATCCGGAGGCTACACCTTC. Amino acid sequence: CASSLSGGGISGGYTF. Complete variable domain (other parts from reference TRBV5-4 and TRBJ1-2): ETGVTQSPTHLIKTRGQQVTLRCSSQSGHNTVSWYQQALGQGPQFIFQYYREEENGRGNFPPRFSGLQFPNYSSELNVNALELDDSALYLCASSLSGGGISGGYTFGSGTRLTVV.

The CDR3 region is CASKTHGTYEQYF. The CDR3 coding sequence is TGTGCCAGCAAAACCCACGGCACCTACGAGCAGTACTTC. The chain joins TRBV12-3 or TRBV12-4 to TRBJ2-7, with D unresolved. The CDR3 runs to 13 residues. With 7 bases removed from V and 2 bases from J, the gap between germline ends came to 12 bases.